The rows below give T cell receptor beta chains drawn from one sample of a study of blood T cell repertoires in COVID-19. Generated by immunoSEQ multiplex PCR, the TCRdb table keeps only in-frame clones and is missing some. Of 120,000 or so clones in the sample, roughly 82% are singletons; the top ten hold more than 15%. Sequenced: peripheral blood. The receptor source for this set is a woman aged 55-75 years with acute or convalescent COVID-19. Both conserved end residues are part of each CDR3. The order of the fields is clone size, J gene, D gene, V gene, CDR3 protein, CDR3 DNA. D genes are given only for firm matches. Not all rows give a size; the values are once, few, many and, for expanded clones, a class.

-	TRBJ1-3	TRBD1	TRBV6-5	CASSDRAGNTIYF	TGTGCCAGCAGCGACAGGGCCGGAAACACCATATATTTT
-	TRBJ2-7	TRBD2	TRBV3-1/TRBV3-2	CASSQAFQRGREAQYF	TGTGCCAGCAGCCAAGCTTTTCAGCGGGGAAGGGAGGCGCAGTACTTC
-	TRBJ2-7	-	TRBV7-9	CASSLGRRYEQYF	TGTGCCAGCAGCTTAGGTAGAAGATACGAGCAGTACTTC
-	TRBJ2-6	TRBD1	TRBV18	CASSPLAGQEGAGANVLTF	TGTGCCAGCTCACCACTGGCGGGACAGGAGGGGGCTGGGGCCAACGTCCTGACTTTC
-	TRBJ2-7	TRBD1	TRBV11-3	CASRRDSREQYF	TGTGCCAGCAGACGGGACAGCAGGGAGCAGTACTTC
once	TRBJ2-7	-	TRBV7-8	CASTPPTVRGGEQYF	TGTGCCAGCACCCCACCGACAGTGCGGGGCGGCGAGCAGTACTTC
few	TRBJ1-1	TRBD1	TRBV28	CASSPTGTGSPEAFF	TGTGCCAGCAGTCCTACCGGGACAGGGTCCCCTGAAGCTTTCTTT
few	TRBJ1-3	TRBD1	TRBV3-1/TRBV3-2	CASSQDEHRGWDTIYF	TGTGCCAGCAGCCAAGACGAACACAGGGGATGGGACACCATATATTTT
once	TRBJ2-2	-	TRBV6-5	CASTNGGNTGELFF	TGTGCCAGCACCAACGGAGGGAACACCGGGGAGCTGTTTTTT
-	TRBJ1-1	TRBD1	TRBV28	CASRTPGQGPNTEAFF	TGTGCCAGCCGAACACCGGGACAGGGACCGAACACTGAAGCTTTCTTT
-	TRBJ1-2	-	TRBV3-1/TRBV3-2	CASSQGVWGYTF	TGTGCCAGCAGCCAAGGCGTATGGGGCTACACCTTC
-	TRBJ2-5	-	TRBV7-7	CASSLGIGIQETQYF	TGTGCCAGCAGCTTGGGGATCGGGATACAAGAGACCCAGTACTTC
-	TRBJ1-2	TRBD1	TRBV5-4	CASSLGQGGYGYTF	TGTGCCAGCAGCTTGGGACAGGGAGGCTATGGCTACACCTTC
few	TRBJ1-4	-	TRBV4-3	CASSQDTGDPEKLFF	TGCGCCAGCAGCCAAGATACGGGGGACCCTGAAAAACTGTTTTTT
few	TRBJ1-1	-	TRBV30	CAWKYGQLIKNTEAFF	TGTGCCTGGAAATACGGACAGCTGATAAAGAACACTGAAGCTTTCTTT
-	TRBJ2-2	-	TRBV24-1	CATAKGANTGELFF	TGTGCCACCGCGAAGGGAGCGAACACCGGGGAGCTGTTTTTT
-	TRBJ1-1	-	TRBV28	CASRHREAFF	TGTGCCAGCAGACACCGGGAGGCTTTCTTT
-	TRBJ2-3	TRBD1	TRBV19	CASSFNGQGYSTDTQYF	TGTGCCAGTAGTTTCAATGGACAGGGCTATAGCACAGATACGCAGTATTTT
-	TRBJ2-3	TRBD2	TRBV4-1	CASSQESGGRSSGTQYF	TGCGCCAGCAGCCAAGAGAGCGGGGGGCGATCCTCTGGTACGCAGTATTTT
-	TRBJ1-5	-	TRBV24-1	CATSERGGSTYQPQHF	TGTGCCACCAGTGAGCGGGGGGGATCGACTTATCAGCCCCAGCATTTT
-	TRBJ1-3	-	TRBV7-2	CASSPTGPFDTIYF	TGTGCCAGCAGCCCGACAGGCCCTTTCGACACCATATATTTT
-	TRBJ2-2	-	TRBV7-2	CASSLRGYTGELFF	TGTGCCAGCAGCCTTAGGGGGTACACCGGGGAGCTGTTTTTT
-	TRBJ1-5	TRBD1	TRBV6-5	CASSLQGRQPQHF	TGTGCCAGCAGCCTACAGGGGCGTCAGCCCCAGCATTTT
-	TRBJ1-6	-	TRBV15	CATSRDRGNLPGNNSPLHF	TGTGCCACCAGCAGAGATCGGGGAAACCTCCCCGGGAATAATTCACCCCTCCACTTT
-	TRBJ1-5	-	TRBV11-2	CASSSQGNQPQHF	TGTGCCAGCAGCTCACAGGGCAATCAGCCCCAGCATTTT
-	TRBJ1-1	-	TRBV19	CASTPYRGGNTEAFF	TGTGCCAGTACCCCCTATCGGGGGGGCAACACTGAAGCTTTCTTT
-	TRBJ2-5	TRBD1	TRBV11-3	CASSWTGGRETQYF	TGTGCCAGCAGCTGGACAGGGGGCCGGGAGACCCAGTACTTC
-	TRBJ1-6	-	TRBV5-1	CATSAGYNSPLHF	TGCGCCACTTCGGCGGGGTACAATTCACCCCTCCACTTT
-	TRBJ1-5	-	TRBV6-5	CASMAGLASNQPQHF	TGTGCCAGCATGGCCGGGTTGGCAAGCAATCAGCCCCAGCATTTT
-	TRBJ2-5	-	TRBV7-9	CASSLQGRLQETQYF	TGTGCCAGCAGCCTACAGGGGAGGCTACAAGAGACCCAGTACTTC
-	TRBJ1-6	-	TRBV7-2	CATNRFSNSPLHF	TGTGCCACCAACAGGTTCTCAAATTCACCCCTCCACTTT
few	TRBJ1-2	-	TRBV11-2	CASSHSIRRTYGYTF	TGTGCCAGCAGCCACTCCATACGCCGTACTTATGGCTACACCTTC
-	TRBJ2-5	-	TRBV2	CASMGLRETQYF	TGTGCCAGCATGGGACTCCGAGAGACCCAGTACTTC
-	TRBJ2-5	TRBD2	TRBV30	CAWSGERGEFQETQYF	TGTGCCTGGAGTGGAGAGCGGGGGGAATTCCAAGAGACCCAGTACTTC
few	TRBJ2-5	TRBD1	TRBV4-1	CASSHPPTGQETQYF	TGCGCCAGCAGCCACCCCCCGACAGGGCAGGAGACCCAGTACTTC
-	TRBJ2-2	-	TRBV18	CASSRDSPRTGELFF	TGTGCCAGCTCAAGGGACTCGCCCCGAACCGGGGAGCTGTTTTTT
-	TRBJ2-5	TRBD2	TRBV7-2	CASSLDSGSGAIQYF	TGTGCCAGCAGCTTAGATAGTGGTAGCGGGGCCATCCAGTACTTC
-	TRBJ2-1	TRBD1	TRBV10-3	CAITTGTGVGEQFF	TGTGCCATCACCACCGGGACAGGGGTAGGGGAGCAGTTCTTC
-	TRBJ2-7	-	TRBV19	CASKAGSPYEQYF	TGTGCCAGTAAGGCAGGTAGTCCCTACGAGCAGTACTTC
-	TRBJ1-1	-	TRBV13	CASSLGRSNTEAFF	TGTGCCAGCAGCTTAGGGAGATCGAACACTGAAGCTTTCTTT
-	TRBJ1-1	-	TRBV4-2	CASSREDGGTEAFF	TGTGCCAGCAGCCGGGAGGACGGTGGGACTGAAGCTTTCTTT
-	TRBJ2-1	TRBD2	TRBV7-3	CASSSSTSGGNEQFF	TGTGCCAGCAGCTCCTCGACTAGCGGGGGCAATGAGCAGTTCTTC
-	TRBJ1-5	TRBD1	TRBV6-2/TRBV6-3	CASSPIGQGSNPQHF	TGTGCCAGCAGTCCCATAGGACAGGGCAGTAATCCCCAGCATTTT
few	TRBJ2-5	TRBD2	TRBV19	CASSIAASGGVETQYF	TGTGCCAGTAGTATCGCGGCTAGCGGGGGTGTAGAGACCCAGTACTTC
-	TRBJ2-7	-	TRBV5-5	CASSLGAYTAYEQYF	TGTGCCAGCAGCTTGGGGGCCTATACAGCCTACGAGCAGTACTTC
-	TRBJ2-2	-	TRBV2	CATGRGYGELFF	TGTGCCACCGGCAGGGGTTACGGGGAGCTGTTTTTT
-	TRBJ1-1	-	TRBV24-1	CATSDPRGESAEAFF	TGTGCCACCAGTGACCCCCGGGGGGAGAGCGCTGAAGCTTTCTTT
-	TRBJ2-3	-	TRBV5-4	CASSLSRGADKDTQYF	TGTGCCAGCAGCTTGTCTCGGGGGGCCGACAAAGATACGCAGTATTTT
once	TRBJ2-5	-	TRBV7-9	CASSLGLGGETQYF	TGTGCCAGCAGCTTGGGCTTAGGGGGAGAGACCCAGTACTTC
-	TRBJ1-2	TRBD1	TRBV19	CASSNRGGVDYGYTF	TGTGCCAGTAGTAACAGGGGAGGTGTGGACTATGGCTACACCTTC
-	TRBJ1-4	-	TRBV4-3	CASSQDWSPSGGKLFF	TGCGCCAGCAGCCAAGATTGGTCCCCCTCCGGGGGAAAACTGTTTTTT
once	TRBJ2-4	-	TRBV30	CAWDLGIAKNIQYF	TGTGCCTGGGACCTCGGGATAGCCAAAAACATTCAGTACTTC
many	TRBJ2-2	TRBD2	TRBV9	CASSAGLAGNTGELFF	TGTGCCAGCAGCGCCGGACTAGCGGGCAACACCGGGGAGCTGTTTTTT
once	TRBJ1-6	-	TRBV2	CASSEGSYNSPLHF	TGTGCCAGCAGTGAGGGCAGCTATAATTCACCCCTCCACTTT
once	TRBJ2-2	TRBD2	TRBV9	CASSVGSGGSNTGELFF	TGTGCCAGCAGCGTAGGAAGCGGGGGGTCGAACACCGGGGAGCTGTTTTTT
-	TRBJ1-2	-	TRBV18	CASSQTTGPRYGYTF	TGTGCCAGCTCGCAGACAACAGGGCCCAGGTATGGCTACACCTTC
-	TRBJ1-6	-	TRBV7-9	CASSSNMSPLHF	TGTGCCAGCAGCTCGAACATGTCACCCCTCCACTTT
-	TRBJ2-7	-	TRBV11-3	CASSKYSSYEQYF	TGTGCCAGCAGCAAGTACAGCTCCTACGAGCAGTACTTC
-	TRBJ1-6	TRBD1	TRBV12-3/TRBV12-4	CASRDRGDSPLHF	TGTGCCAGCAGGGACAGGGGCGATTCACCCCTCCACTTT
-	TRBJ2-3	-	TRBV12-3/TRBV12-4	CASSLVTQYF	TGTGCCAGCAGCCTCGTTACGCAGTATTTT